This TCR beta chain originates from a study of T cells in localized non-small cell lung cancer. Concerning this clone itself: What it binds is not known.

Study-wide points: There was an association of higher blood T cell density with longer overall survival.

The table came from immunoSEQ multiplex PCR; TCRdb's copy has only in-frame clones and leaves some out. The sample includes around 20,000 clones, 91% seen only once; the top ten take about 2.5%. The sequencing here drew on peripheral blood, taken before any cancer treatment. This receptor was obtained from a woman between 35 and 75 years old with stage I lung adenocarcinoma.

CDR3 loop: CASSLGLAVYEQYF. Here the CDR3 DNA reads TGCGCCAGCAGCTTGGGACTAGCGGTCTACGAGCAGTACTTC. The J gene is TRBJ2-7, the V gene TRBV5-1, with 9 nucleotides matching TRBD2. The CDR3 covers 14 residues. V shed 0 bases and J 3 bases; nucleotides not matched to a gene: 1. The germline CDR1 and CDR2 sequences are SGHRS and YFSETQ.